This is a list of T cell receptor beta chains from one sample in a study of cytomegalovirus exposure and HLA in healthy donors. The repertoire was sequenced with immunoSEQ multiplex PCR; TCRdb's copy has only in-frame clones and lacks some. Seen here are 150,000 to 170,000 clones, approximately 80% observed once, and the top ten hold 9.5% to 15%. Sequencing input: PBMCs. The origin of the receptors is a man younger than 45 in good health and CMV-seropositive. Each CDR3 is given with its conserved first and last residue. Fields, in order: clone size, D gene, V gene, J gene, CDR3 length, CDR3 DNA, CDR3 protein. The D gene is left open where the match is weak. The size entry is marked missing in some rows and otherwise reads once, few, many or a size class.

>.|TRBD2|TRBV27|TRBJ2-1|19
TGTGCCAGCAGTTTACTCCCGTTTCGGACTAGCGGGACCTACAATGAGCAGTTCTTC
CASSLLPFRTSGTYNEQFF
>.|.|TRBV5-1|TRBJ1-2|14
TGCGCCAGCAGCTTGATCGGGGGGGGCGGTCGCTACACCTTC
CASSLIGGGGRYTF
>.|.|TRBV2|TRBJ2-1|12
TGTGCCAGCAGCGAAGCTCGTAATGAGCAGTTCTTC
CASSEARNEQFF
>.|TRBD1|TRBV28|TRBJ2-7|14
TGTGCCAGCACCTATAAGACAGGGACCCACGAGCAGTACTTC
CASTYKTGTHEQYF
>.|.|TRBV28|TRBJ1-1|11
TGTGCCAGCAGTTTCCGCAGAGAAGCTTTCTTT
CASSFRREAFF
>.|.|TRBV19|TRBJ2-1|14
TGTGCCAGTAGGACCCCGGGACTCAACAATGAGCAGTTCTTC
CASRTPGLNNEQFF
>.|.|TRBV6-5|TRBJ2-7|14
TGTGCCAGCAGTTACTACAGGGTAGGGTACGAGCAGTACTTC
CASSYYRVGYEQYF
>.|TRBD2|TRBV7-9|TRBJ2-1|18
TGTGCCAGCAGCGCAACCAGACTAGCGGGAGGGGGTCGGGATGAGCAGTTCTTC
CASSATRLAGGGRDEQFF
>.|.|TRBV25-1|TRBJ2-1|14
TGTGCCAGCAGTGGGGGGCCCTCCTACAATGAGCAGTTCTTC
CASSGGPSYNEQFF
>once|.|TRBV6-5|TRBJ2-5|13
TGTGCCAGCAGTTACCAGGGGAAGGGAACCCAGTACTTC
CASSYQGKGTQYF
>once|TRBD1|TRBV9|TRBJ1-5|19
TGTGCCAGCAGCGTAGAAGTAAGCGAGAGACAGGGAAAGAATCAGCCCCAGCATTTT
CASSVEVSERQGKNQPQHF
>.|.|TRBV5-4|TRBJ2-6|15
TGTGCCAGCAGTTCTAAGGGGGACGGGGCCAACGTCCTGACTTTC
CASSSKGDGANVLTF
>.|TRBD2|TRBV10-3|TRBJ2-7|15
TGTGCCATCAGTGAGACGACTAGCGGGGGGTACGAGCAGTACTTC
CAISETTSGGYEQYF
>.|TRBD2|TRBV10-3|TRBJ2-1|13
TGTGCCATCCCCGGGACTAGTCCTGGTGAGCAGTTCTTC
CAIPGTSPGEQFF
>.|.|TRBV5-1|TRBJ1-2|15
TGCGCCAGCAGACCGACAGGCCAGCCTGCTTATGGCTACACCTTC
CASRPTGQPAYGYTF
>.|.|TRBV6-1|TRBJ2-2|15
TGTGCCAGCAGTGAACTTGACAGCATCACCGGGGAGCTGTTTTTT
CASSELDSITGELFF
>.|.|TRBV11-2|TRBJ2-7|15
TGTGCCAGCAGCTTAGATGGGGGCGGACTAGTTGTACAGTACTTC
CASSLDGGGLVVQYF
>.|TRBD1|TRBV18|TRBJ2-4|13
TGTGCCAGCTCACCGGGACAGGAAAACATTCAGTACTTC
CASSPGQENIQYF
>.|TRBD2|TRBV7-8|TRBJ2-3|18
TGTGCCAGCAGTTCCCACATTCTTCGGGGGACTAGCGGGGGAACGCAGTATTTT
CASSSHILRGTSGGTQYF
>.|TRBD1|TRBV9|TRBJ1-4|16
TGTGCCAGCAGCGCGCACACCGGACAGGAGAGCGAAAAACTGTTTTTT
CASSAHTGQESEKLFF